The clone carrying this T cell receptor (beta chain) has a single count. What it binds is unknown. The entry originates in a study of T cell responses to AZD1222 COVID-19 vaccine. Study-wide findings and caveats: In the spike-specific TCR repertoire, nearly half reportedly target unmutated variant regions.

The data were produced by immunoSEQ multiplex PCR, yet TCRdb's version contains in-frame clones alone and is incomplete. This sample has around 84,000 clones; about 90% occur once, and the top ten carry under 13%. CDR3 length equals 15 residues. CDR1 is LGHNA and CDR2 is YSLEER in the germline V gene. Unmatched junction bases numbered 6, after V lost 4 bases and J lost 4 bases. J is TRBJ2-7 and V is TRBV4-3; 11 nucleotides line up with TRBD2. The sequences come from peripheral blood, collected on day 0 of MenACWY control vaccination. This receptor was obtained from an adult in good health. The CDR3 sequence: CASSPYGTSGYEQYF. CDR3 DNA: TGCGCCAGCAGCCCCTATGGGACTAGCGGTTACGAGCAGTACTTC.